The clone carrying this T cell receptor beta chain was seen more than once but under ten times. Its target is unknown. Amplification yielded TCR beta CDR3 regions, with RNA transcripts as the source. A first-round RT-PCR of the TCR CDR3 used the HTBI primer set. TCRdb reprocessed the multiplex PCR reads via MiXCR and lists one record per CDR3 protein. The sample carries 380,000 or so distinct CDR3 sequences, about a fifth recorded once. Clinicians diagnosed patients from clinical symptoms, serum thyroxine and TRAb, thyroid ultrasound and orbital computed tomography. This record comes from a study of T cells in Graves' hyperthyroidism and ophthalmopathy. Study-wide results and limits: Stable hyperthyroidism was separated from ophthalmopathy by a model based on 13 V-J features.

The germline V gene encodes CDR1 LGHDT and CDR2 YNNKEL (reference sequence). The CDR3 runs 18 residues. The ends lost 3 bases at V and 2 bases at J; junction bases unmatched: 11. This chain uses TRBV3-1 with TRBJ2-2; 8 bases agree with TRBD2. The sample taken for sequencing was blood. The receptor comes from a woman between 18 and 29 years old with Graves' hyperthyroidism. DNA for the CDR3: TGTGCCAGCAGCCACATAAATCCAGGACTAGCCAACACCGGGGAGCTGTTTTTT. Protein product: CASSHINPGLANTGELFF.